The rows below give T cell receptor beta chains drawn from one sample of a study of T cells in Graves' hyperthyroidism and ophthalmopathy. A single record per CDR3 protein comes from TCRdb applying MiXCR to the multiplex PCR reads. The repertoire includes hundreds of thousands of distinct CDR3 sequences, 13% to 15% of them detected once, and more than 8.5% sits in the top ten. Sequencing used blood. Receptors were obtained from a woman aged 18-35 years with Graves' hyperthyroidism. CDR3s include the opening cysteine and the closing phenylalanine or tryptophan. Each record gives: CDR3 DNA, CDR3 protein, V gene, D gene, clone size, J gene. A D gene is named only where the DNA matches it firmly. The size entry is marked missing in some rows and otherwise reads once, few, many or a size class.

CDR3 DNA: TGTGCCAGCAGCTCGAGACTAGCGGGGCGGAATGAGCAGTTCTTC; CDR3 protein: CASSSRLAGRNEQFF; V gene: TRBV11-3; D gene: TRBD2; clone size: many; J gene: TRBJ2-1
CDR3 DNA: TGTGCCAGCAGTTACTCGCCGGGACAGGGGGCTGAAAAACTGTTTTTT; CDR3 protein: CASSYSPGQGAEKLFF; V gene: TRBV6-2/TRBV6-3; D gene: TRBD1; clone size: -; J gene: TRBJ1-4
CDR3 DNA: TGTGCCAGCAGTATCAGCGGGAGGCTGCTCGAGCAGTACTTC; CDR3 protein: CASSISGRLLEQYF; V gene: TRBV28; D gene: TRBD2; clone size: -; J gene: TRBJ2-7
CDR3 DNA: TGTGCCAGCAGCGCATGGGACAGGGAAGAGACCCAGTACTTC; CDR3 protein: CASSAWDREETQYF; V gene: TRBV9; D gene: TRBD1; clone size: few; J gene: TRBJ2-5
CDR3 DNA: TGTGCCAGCAGAAGGACAGGGGAGTCCTACAATGAGCAGTTCTTC; CDR3 protein: CASRRTGESYNEQFF; V gene: TRBV27; D gene: TRBD1; clone size: once; J gene: TRBJ2-1
CDR3 DNA: TGTGCCAGCAGTATGACTAGCGGGGGGAGCTCCTACAATGAGCAGTTCTTC; CDR3 protein: CASSMTSGGSSYNEQFF; V gene: TRBV12-3/TRBV12-4; D gene: TRBD2; clone size: -; J gene: TRBJ2-1
CDR3 DNA: TGTGCCAGCAGCTTGGAGTCTCCTCGCACAGATACGCAGTATTTT; CDR3 protein: CASSLESPRTDTQYF; V gene: TRBV7-8; D gene: -; clone size: many; J gene: TRBJ2-3
CDR3 DNA: TGTGCCAGCTGTCGGGGCAGCTCTGGGGCCAACGTCCTGACTTTC; CDR3 protein: CASCRGSSGANVLTF; V gene: TRBV27; D gene: -; clone size: few; J gene: TRBJ2-6
CDR3 DNA: TGTGCCAGCCGGGGACTACTAAATTCACCCCTCCACTTT; CDR3 protein: CASRGLLNSPLHF; V gene: TRBV18; D gene: -; clone size: many; J gene: TRBJ1-6
CDR3 DNA: TGCAGTGCTAGAGATCCGCGGGACTATGGCTACACCTTC; CDR3 protein: CSARDPRDYGYTF; V gene: TRBV20-1; D gene: -; clone size: many; J gene: TRBJ1-2
CDR3 DNA: TGTGCCAGCAGCCTCAAGACAGAGAGGAACACTGAAGCTTTCTTT; CDR3 protein: CASSLKTERNTEAFF; V gene: TRBV27; D gene: -; clone size: few; J gene: TRBJ1-1
CDR3 DNA: TGTGCCACCAGTGATTTGGGCGGACTAGCGTCCGATACGCAGTATTTT; CDR3 protein: CATSDLGGLASDTQYF; V gene: TRBV24-1; D gene: TRBD2; clone size: -; J gene: TRBJ2-3
CDR3 DNA: TGTGCCACCTTCGAGGGGGGGGCGCCTGGCGGCTACACCTTC; CDR3 protein: CATFEGGAPGGYTF; V gene: TRBV15; D gene: -; clone size: -; J gene: TRBJ1-2
CDR3 DNA: TGTGCCAGCGGGCTTCTGGCGGGGGCCTACATGGAGCAGTTCTTC; CDR3 protein: CASGLLAGAYMEQFF; V gene: TRBV6-2/TRBV6-3; D gene: -; clone size: -; J gene: TRBJ2-1
CDR3 DNA: TGTGCCAGCTCACCACCGCTCTGGGCAGGGACGCATGAGCAGTTCTTC; CDR3 protein: CASSPPLWAGTHEQFF; V gene: TRBV18; D gene: -; clone size: many; J gene: TRBJ2-1
CDR3 DNA: TGTGCCAGCAGCCTTAGCGGGAGCGGAGAGACCCAGTACTTC; CDR3 protein: CASSLSGSGETQYF; V gene: TRBV6-1; D gene: TRBD2; clone size: many; J gene: TRBJ2-5
CDR3 DNA: TGCAGTGCTAGCACGGACAGGGATGAAAAACTGTTTTTT; CDR3 protein: CSASTDRDEKLFF; V gene: TRBV20-1; D gene: TRBD1; clone size: -; J gene: TRBJ1-4